Listed here is a single T cell receptor (beta chain). In terms of age and location, participants ranged from about 18 to 89 years and lived in under 30 US areas. Assignment of participants to cohorts was predicated upon participant-reported clinical history. The data belong to a study of blood T cell repertoires in COVID-19. Study as a whole: COVID-19 samples collected from the United States, Italy and Spain covered acute and convalescent phases.

In the original processing: Reference gene primer amplification gave nucleated cell count estimates. Method: immunoSEQ multiplex PCR; TCRdb's copy keeps in-frame clones and lacks some. The V and J calls and clone size come from that table; D and trimming were worked out from the DNA. The table records about 140,000 clones, around 80% of them present only once. This TCR was recovered from a woman under 30 who had been exposed to COVID-19. Sequencing was performed on PBMCs or T cells enriched from blood (not recorded which).

CDR3 sequence (DNA): TGTGCCAGCAGCTTAGCGCAGTCACTAGCGGGAGGCGAGCAGTACTTC. The encoded protein is CASSLAQSLAGGEQYF. V and J are TRBV7-2 and TRBJ2-7; 12 bases fit TRBD2. This CDR3 region has 16 residues. Germline loops: CDR1 SGHTA, CDR2 FQGNSA. Trimming cost V 0 bases and J 6 bases; bases outside gene matches: 6.